One and the same sample provided the 23 T cell receptor beta chains below, sequenced in a study of blood T cell repertoires in COVID-19. Clones were sequenced by immunoSEQ multiplex PCR, and TCRdb holds only the in-frame ones, with some missing. Altogether 250,000 to 350,000 clones are present, about 80% being singletons, with the ten largest covering 15% to 18%. Sequencing input: peripheral blood. The receptors shown here come from a person between 65 and 80 years old with COVID-19, enrolled during active disease.

Remarks on this clone: The sample has other DNA sequences that encode this CDR3 too. This chain uses TRBV12-3 or TRBV12-4 with TRBJ1-1, with D perhaps matching TRBD1 (5 bases). The CDR3 has 13 amino acids. V was clipped by 1 base and J by 4 bases, with 7 bases between them. CDR3 DNA: TGTGCCAGCAGTTTAGGGGGGGGCACTGAAGCTTTCTTT. Residues: CASSLGGGTEAFF.

The rearrangement joins TRBV6-2 or TRBV6-3 to TRBJ2-2, with 10 positions matching TRBD2. The CDR3 has 20 residues. CDR1 and CDR2 from the germline V gene are MNHEY and SVGEGT. J gave up 1 base and V 2 bases, and 13 bases lay outside the gene matches. For the CDR3, the DNA is TGTGCCAGCAGTTACGATGCTAGCGGGGGCCCCAAACTGAACACCGGGGAGCTGTTTTTT. It specifies CASSYDASGGPKLNTGELFF.

A remark on this clone: The same CDR3 can be traced to other DNA sequences in this sample. The rearrangement uses TRBV9 and TRBJ2-7; 8 bases are a match to TRBD1. Losses at the gene ends were 7 bases for V and 10 bases for J; bases not matched to a gene: 13. This CDR3 spans 13 amino acids. Germline V lookup: CDR1 SGDLS, CDR2 YYNGEE. CDR3 sequence (DNA): TGTGCCAGCTCTCCCAGCGCAGGGGGCGAACAGTACTTC. It is translated as CASSPSAGGEQYF.

The table lists this clone with a few counts. This chain connects TRBV3-1 (or the pseudogene TRBV3-2) to TRBJ1-4; 8 positions agree with TRBD1. Per germline, CDR1 LGHDT and CDR2 YNNKEL (reference sequence). J gave up 7 bases and V 2 bases, and 6 bases lay outside the gene matches. The CDR3 runs to 15 residues. The CDR3 protein is CASSQTGQGVEKLFF. CDR3 bases: TGTGCCAGCAGCCAAACCGGACAGGGAGTTGAAAAACTGTTTTTT.

This chain connects TRBV19 to TRBJ1-2, with D unresolved. The V gene lost 1 base and the J gene lost 6 bases, with 12 bases spanning the gap. The CDR3 is 14 amino acids. Germline CDR1 reads LNHDA; CDR2 reads SQIVND (reference sequence). In DNA form, the CDR3 reads TGTGCCAGTAGTATAGTTGCGCGCGCGCATGGCTACACCTTC. Amino acid sequence: CASSIVARAHGYTF.

The count of this clone is one. The rearrangement uses TRBV7-3 and TRBJ2-1, with TRBD2 identical over 8 bases. The CDR3 length is 15 residues. The junction had 9 bases not matched to a gene; V was cut back by 8 bases and J by 3 bases. Per germline, CDR1 SGHTA and CDR2 FQGTGA. CDR3 sequence: CASSLISGVYNEQFF. CDR3 in DNA: TGTGCCAGCTCCTTAATTAGCGGGGTCTACAATGAGCAGTTCTTC.

The J gene is TRBJ2-5, the V gene TRBV18; D call uncertain. This CDR3 comprises 13 residues. V was clipped by 0 bases and J by 4 bases, with 6 bases between them. Per germline, CDR1 KGHSH and CDR2 LQKENI. The CDR3 DNA sequence: TGTGCCAGCTCACCACCTGTTCTAGAGACCCAGTACTTC. Amino acids: CASSPPVLETQYF.

This chain connects TRBV15 to TRBJ2-6, with D possibly TRBD1 on 6 matching bases. With 6 bases removed from V and 0 bases from J, the gap between germline ends came to 6 bases. Germline V gene lookup returns CDR1 LNHNV and CDR2 YYDKDF (reference sequence). This CDR3 has 14 residues. The CDR3 DNA reads as TGTGCCACCAGACAGGGCTCTGGGGCCAACGTCCTGACTTTC. Translating it yields CATRQGSGANVLTF.

This rearrangement joins TRBV6-6 to TRBJ2-6, with D tentatively TRBD1 (6 bases). The CDR3 totals 16 residues. Germline V gene sequence: CDR1 MNHNY, CDR2 SVGAGI (reference sequence). Trimming removed 2 bases from V and 0 bases from J, with 8 bases in between. This CDR3 reads CASSYRTVSGANVLTF. CDR3 nucleotides: TGTGCCAGCAGTTACCGGACAGTCTCTGGGGCCAACGTCCTGACTTTC.

The rearrangement links TRBV3-1 (or the pseudogene TRBV3-2) to TRBJ2-5; D ambiguous. V gave up 8 bases and J gave up 1 base, with 5 bases separating them. The germline CDR1 and CDR2 sequences are LGHDT and YNNKEL (reference sequence). The CDR3 covers 11 residues. CDR3 sequence (DNA): TGTGCCAGCGAGGTCCAAGAGACCCAGTACTTC. Translation: CASEVQETQYF.

V usage is TRBV11-3 and J usage is TRBJ2-3; TRBD1 agrees at 10 bases. CDR3 length equals 16 residues. Germline V lookup: CDR1 SGHNT, CDR2 YENEEA. Germline trimming cut 1 base from V and 4 bases from J; bases unmatched to any gene: 5. The CDR3: CASSLGQGASADTQYF. The CDR3, as DNA: TGTGCCAGCAGCTTAGGACAGGGGGCGAGCGCAGATACGCAGTATTTT.

This chain links TRBV7-9 with TRBJ2-5; TRBD1 matches 10 bases. Germline lookup yields CDR1 SEHNR and CDR2 FQNEAQ (reference sequence). J lost 5 bases, V lost 3 bases, and 6 bases had no gene match. The CDR3 has 15 amino acids. The chain's CDR3 is CASSLRQGAVETQYF. DNA of the CDR3: TGTGCCAGCAGCTTGAGACAGGGGGCTGTGGAGACCCAGTACTTC.

This clone was observed a handful of times. The chain carries TRBV7-9 and TRBJ1-2; D uncertain. The CDR3 spans 13 residues. V was clipped by 2 bases and J by 3 bases, with 7 bases between them. CDR1 and CDR2 (germline): SEHNR, FQNEAQ (reference sequence). CDR3 region: CASSLFRDYGYTF. The CDR3 nucleotides read TGTGCCAGCAGCTTATTCCGGGACTATGGCTACACCTTC.

J is TRBJ2-1 and V is TRBV7-2, with D perhaps TRBD1 (5 bases). The germline gives CDR1 SGHTA, CDR2 FQGNSA. The CDR3 length is 14 residues. V lost 2 bases to trimming and J lost 4 bases, with 9 bases between them. CDR3 DNA sequence: TGTGCCAGCAGCTTAAAACGGACATACAATGAGCAGTTCTTC. It specifies CASSLKRTYNEQFF.

The chain is built from TRBV6-6 and TRBJ1-3, with a possible D match to TRBD1 (6 bases). V dropped 6 bases and J dropped 1 base, with 10 bases sitting between them. In germline, CDR1 is MNHNY, CDR2 SVGAGI (reference sequence). CDR3 length: 14 amino acids. The CDR3 DNA reads as TGTGCCAGCAGAGCTGGACAGTCTGGAAACACCATATATTTT. It encodes CASRAGQSGNTIYF.

J is TRBJ2-2 and V is TRBV7-2, with 10 bases lining up with TRBD1. The CDR3 is 14 amino acids. Germline lookup yields CDR1 SGHTA and CDR2 FQGNSA. Trimming cost V 9 bases and J 5 bases; bases outside gene matches: 6. The CDR3 sequence: CASRQGARTGELFF. In DNA form, the CDR3 reads TGTGCCAGTAGACAGGGGGCGAGGACCGGGGAGCTGTTTTTT.

V gene TRBV5-4 combines with J gene TRBJ2-3; D is uncertain. V was pared by 0 bases and J by 3 bases, with 5 bases between. The CDR3 runs 13 residues. Germline assignment: CDR1 SGHNT and CDR2 YYREEE (reference sequence). For the CDR3, the DNA is TGTGCCAGCAGCTTGGTGGAGACAGATACGCAGTATTTT. This encodes CASSLVETDTQYF.

J is TRBJ2-3 and V is TRBV9, with TRBD2 as a possible D gene (6 bases). CDR1 and CDR2 (germline): SGDLS, YYNGEE. Trimming stripped 1 base from V and 6 bases from J, with 6 bases between. The CDR3 is made up of 12 amino acids. Here the CDR3 DNA reads TGTGCCAGCAGCGTAAGCGGGGATACGCAGTATTTT. Protein: CASSVSGDTQYF. Combining the CDR3 with reference TRBV9 and TRBJ2-3 gives the whole variable domain DSGVTQTPKHLITATGQRVTLRCSPRSGDLSVYWYQQSLDQGLQFLIQYYNGEERAKGNILERFSAQQFPDLHSELNLSSLELGDSALYFCASSVSGDTQYFGPGTRLTVL.

V is TRBV18 and J is TRBJ2-2, with TRBD2 matching over 13 bases. This CDR3 contains 19 residues. The J segment lost 5 bases and the V segment lost 4 bases, leaving 13 bases of the junction unmatched. Germline V gene sequence: CDR1 KGHSH, CDR2 LQKENI. The CDR3 coding sequence is TGTGCCAGCTCACTCCTTGGACTAGCGGGAGACCCCAGGACCGGGGAGCTGTTTTTT. Translation: CASSLLGLAGDPRTGELFF.

The CDR3 spells CASRTGVGYTF. The CDR3 bases are TGTGCCAGCCGTACGGGGGTCGGCTACACCTTC. This rearrangement joins TRBV27 to TRBJ1-2; a possible D gene is TRBD1 (5 bases). The germline V gene has CDR1 MNHEY and CDR2 SMNVEV (reference sequence). CDR3 length equals 11 residues. Trimming removed 8 bases at V and 8 bases at J, with 12 bases between.

The chain recombines TRBV5-4 with TRBJ1-1; maybe TRBD1 (5 bases). CDR3 length: 16 residues. CDR1 and CDR2 (germline): SGHNT, YYREEE (reference sequence). V was clipped by 3 bases and J by 5 bases, with 20 bases between them. The DNA for the CDR3 is TGTGCCAGCAGCTCGGAGACAGCGAGGAGTCAGACTGAAGCTTTCTTT. Its protein product is CASSSETARSQTEAFF. The variable domain in full, with the rest retrieved from reference TRBV5-4 and TRBJ1-1, is ETGVTQSPTHLIKTRGQQVTLRCSSQSGHNTVSWYQQALGQGPQFIFQYYREEENGRGNFPPRFSGLQFPNYSSELNVNALELDDSALYLCASSSETARSQTEAFFGQGTRLTVV.

This clone was counted only a few times. V and J are TRBV11-2 and TRBJ1-3; TRBD1 matches at 8 bases. The CDR3 has 14 amino acids. The V and J ends lost 5 bases and 3 bases, in that order; junction bases with no gene match: 3. Germline V gives CDR1 SGHAT, CDR2 FQNNGV. DNA of the CDR3: TGTGCCAGCAGCCGGACAGGGAATGGAAACACCATATATTTT. Encoded protein: CASSRTGNGNTIYF.

This chain links TRBV19 with TRBJ2-1; D is unclear. Trimming left V 3 bases short and J 4 bases short, with 10 bases between. The CDR3 runs 14 residues. Germline CDR1 and CDR2: LNHDA and SQIVND (reference sequence). The CDR3 loop reads CASSMGRFYNEQFF. CDR3 in DNA: TGTGCCAGTAGTATGGGCAGGTTTTACAATGAGCAGTTCTTC.